The present entry profiles one T cell receptor (beta chain) with its context. Its antigen remains unknown. PCR was performed using 60 Vbeta and 13 Jbeta primers. TCRdb's copy holds only in-frame clones and misses some; the assay was immunoSEQ multiplex PCR. The sample holds some 120,000 clones, roughly 80% seen once. Trimming took 2 bases from V and 5 from J, leaving 19 bases between them. CDR1 and CDR2 from the germline V gene are SGHKS and YYEKEE (reference sequence). CDR3 length equals 17 residues. The sample originates from a study of cytomegalovirus exposure and HLA in healthy donors. Broader study findings: Reports state that TCR beta sequences accurately predicted most subjects' HLA-A and HLA-B alleles. Associated with HLA alleles at 0.05 false discovery rate in a later analysis were 16,951 TCR beta sequences. TCR association rates varied by HLA locus in a later analysis, with DRB1 highest and HLA-C lowest.

J is TRBJ2-2 and V is TRBV5-5; D uncertain. This receptor was taken from a man in his thirties or forties in good health and CMV-seropositive. Input material: PBMCs. The CDR3 protein is CASSFGFAQALTGELFF. As DNA, the CDR3 is TGTGCCAGCAGCTTTGGTTTTGCCCAGGCCCTAACCGGGGAGCTGTTTTTT.